This TCR beta chain derives from a study of blood T cell repertoires in COVID-19. About the research overall: There were acute and convalescent COVID-19 samples, and they came from the United States, Italy and Spain. The cDNA or gDNA used as material had been derived from T cells, B-cell-depleted T cells, or PBMCs.

How the authors handled the data: For nucleated cells, counts were estimated from reference gene primer amplification. This table comes from immunoSEQ multiplex PCR, and its TCRdb copy is limited to in-frame clones, with some not included. That table gives V, J and clone size, and the DNA gave D and trimming. Seen here are approximately 110,000 clones, more than 65% observed once, and the top ten hold approximately 7.9%. There are a few counts of this clone. V dropped 2 bases and J dropped 4 bases, with 11 bases sitting between them. Germline CDR1 and CDR2: MGHDK and SYGVNS. The length of the CDR3 is 14 residues.

This sequence was found in an elderly woman with active or convalescent COVID-19. This chain uses TRBV25-1 with TRBJ2-5; a possible D gene is TRBD1 (5 bases). Sequences were obtained from peripheral blood. The CDR3 loop is CASSEKRGGETQYF. CDR3 DNA sequence: TGTGCCAGCAGTGAAAAAAGGGGCGGAGAGACCCAGTACTTC.